A single sample is the source of the 8 T cell receptor beta chains below, sequenced in a study of T cell responses to AZD1222 COVID-19 vaccine. The assay was immunoSEQ multiplex PCR, and TCRdb's table has in-frame clones only and misses some. The sample includes over 120,000 clones, about 86% seen only once; the top ten take 5% to 5.5%. The source material was peripheral blood, sampled 28 days after the second AZD1222 dose. Receptors originate from an adult who received the AZD1222 COVID-19 vaccine.

The J gene is TRBJ1-6, the V gene TRBV19; the match to TRBD1 covers 7 bases. The CDR3 totals 15 residues. Trimming removed 5 bases from V and 6 bases from J; junction bases left unmatched: 7. Germline lookup yields CDR1 LNHDA and CDR2 SQIVND (reference sequence). The CDR3 region has the DNA TGTGCCAGTAGTCTACAGGGGATTCGTAATTCACCCCTCCACTTT. This gives the protein CASSLQGIRNSPLHF.

The V call is TRBV27, the J call TRBJ2-7; tentatively, D is TRBD2 (5 bases). The CDR3 is made up of 15 amino acids. Trimming took off 4 bases at V and 5 bases at J, with 18 bases between the two ends. The germline CDR1 and CDR2 sequences are MNHEY and SMNVEV (reference sequence). Here the CDR3 DNA reads TGTGCCAGCAGTTCTACTAGTTGGATGGGTCACGAGCAGTACTTC. It translates to CASSSTSWMGHEQYF.

The chain combines TRBV7-9 with TRBJ2-7; the match to TRBD2 covers 11 bases. Trimming at V came to 5 bases and at J to 4 bases, leaving 16 bases not matched to a gene. Germline CDR1 and CDR2: SEHNR and FQNEAQ (reference sequence). This CDR3 has 18 amino acids. The CDR3 bases are TGTGCCAGCAGCAACGACGGAGAACTAGCGGGAGCTGATTACGAGCAGTACTTC. Translation gives CASSNDGELAGADYEQYF.

As DNA, the CDR3 is TGTGCCATCAGTGAAAGAGAAGAGACCCAGTACTTC. Protein: CAISEREETQYF. The rearrangement joins TRBV10-3 to TRBJ2-5; D gene unclear. The CDR3 runs to 12 residues. Trimming removed 3 bases from V and 3 bases from J, with 5 bases in between. The V gene's germline CDR1 is ENHRY and CDR2 SYGVKD.

The genes are TRBV18 and TRBJ2-3; 8 nucleotides match TRBD2. Germline-derived CDR1 and CDR2 are KGHSH and LQKENI. J lost 0 bases, V lost 3 bases, and 2 bases had no gene match. The CDR3 has 15 residues. In DNA form, the CDR3 reads TGTGCCAGCTCACCCGGGACTAGAAGCACAGATACGCAGTATTTT. This translates into CASSPGTRSTDTQYF.

This chain connects TRBV6-5 to TRBJ2-5; D is unresolved. Germline lookup yields CDR1 MNHEY and CDR2 SVGAGI. The CDR3 is 14 amino acids. V was trimmed by 2 bases and J by 2 bases, leaving 9 bases between them. The CDR3 here is CASSYGLTQETQYF. CDR3 bases: TGTGCCAGCAGTTACGGGCTTACTCAAGAGACCCAGTACTTC.

This clone appeared a single time. The V and J genes are TRBV10-3 and TRBJ2-4; D unresolved. Germline assignment: CDR1 ENHRY and CDR2 SYGVKD. The CDR3 extends over 14 amino acids. Trimming took 3 bases from V and 2 from J, leaving 8 bases between them. Here the CDR3 DNA reads TGTGCCATCAGTGAAGGGTTAACCAAAAACATTCAGTACTTC. It yields the protein CAISEGLTKNIQYF.

V gene TRBV27 combines with J gene TRBJ1-4; 8 nucleotides line up with TRBD1. CDR1 and CDR2 (germline): MNHEY, SMNVEV (reference sequence). CDR3 length: 15 residues. V dropped 5 bases and J dropped 8; count of bases not matched to a gene: 10. The chain's CDR3 is CASSPVQGGWEKLFF. Written as DNA, the CDR3 is TGTGCCAGCAGTCCGGTACAGGGGGGTTGGGAAAAACTGTTTTTT. Combining the CDR3 with reference TRBV27 and TRBJ1-4 gives the whole variable domain EAQVTQNPRYLITVTGKKLTVTCSQNMNHEYMSWYRQDPGLGLRQIYYSMNVEVTDKGDVPEGYKVSRKEKRNFPLILESPSPNQTSLYFCASSPVQGGWEKLFFGSGTQLSVL.